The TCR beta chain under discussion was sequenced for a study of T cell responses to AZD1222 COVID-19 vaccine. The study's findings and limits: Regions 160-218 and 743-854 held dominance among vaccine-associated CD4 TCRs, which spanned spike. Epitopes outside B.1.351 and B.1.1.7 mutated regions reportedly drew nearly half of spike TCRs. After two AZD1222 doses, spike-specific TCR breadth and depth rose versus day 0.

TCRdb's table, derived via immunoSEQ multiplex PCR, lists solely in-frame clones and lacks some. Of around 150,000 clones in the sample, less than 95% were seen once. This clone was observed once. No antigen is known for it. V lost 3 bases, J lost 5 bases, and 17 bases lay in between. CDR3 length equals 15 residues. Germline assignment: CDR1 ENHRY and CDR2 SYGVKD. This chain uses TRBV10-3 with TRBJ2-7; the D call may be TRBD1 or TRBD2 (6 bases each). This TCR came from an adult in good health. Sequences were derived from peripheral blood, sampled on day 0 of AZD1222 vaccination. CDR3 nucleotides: TGTGCCATCAGTGACCCCGCCAGGGGAGGCGACGAGCAGTACGTC. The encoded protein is CAISDPARGGDEQYV.